The entry below gives a single T cell receptor beta chain sequence along with its context. The data were taken from a study of blood T cell repertoires in COVID-19. Study summary: Specimens from acute and convalescent COVID-19 originated in the United States, Italy and Spain.

V lost 3 bases, J lost 4 bases, and 8 bases lay in between. The CDR3 has 13 residues. Germline V lookup: CDR1 ENHRY, CDR2 SYGVKD. Sequencing used immunoSEQ multiplex PCR; TCRdb keeps in-frame clones, though not all of them. The data contain about 140,000 clones, 60% to 85% of them singletons. V usage is TRBV10-3 and J usage is TRBJ2-3; tentatively, D is TRBD2 (5 bases). The receptor's source is a man aged 45-60 years with acute or convalescent COVID-19. Source material: peripheral blood. The chain's CDR3 is CAISDAGPDTQYF. The DNA of the CDR3 is TGTGCCATCAGTGACGCGGGTCCAGATACGCAGTATTTT.